This T cell receptor beta chain was documented in a study of blood T cell repertoires in COVID-19. Study as a whole: Both acute and convalescent COVID-19 samples were obtained from the United States, Italy and Spain. Nucleic acid was either cDNA or gDNA, and it came from T cells, B-cell-depleted T cells, or PBMCs.

Per the study methods: Cell counts per sample came from amplifying reference gene primers. Measured with immunoSEQ multiplex PCR; TCRdb has only the in-frame clones, and not every one. V, J and clone size derive from that table, while D and trimming were established from the DNA sequence. The sample yields about 160,000 clones, 80% to 90% seen once. Trimming took 4 bases from V and 0 from J, leaving 12 bases between them. Germline CDR1 reads MNHEY; CDR2 reads SVGAGI. The CDR3 sequence is 15 residues long. The chain employs TRBV6-5 and TRBJ2-5, with a possible D match to TRBD1 (6 bases). The TCR comes from a man between 60 and 75 years old with acute or convalescent COVID-19. Sequencing input: peripheral blood. The CDR3 spells CASSSGQTYQETQYF. CDR3 DNA sequence: TGTGCCAGCAGTTCCGGACAGACGTACCAAGAGACCCAGTACTTC.